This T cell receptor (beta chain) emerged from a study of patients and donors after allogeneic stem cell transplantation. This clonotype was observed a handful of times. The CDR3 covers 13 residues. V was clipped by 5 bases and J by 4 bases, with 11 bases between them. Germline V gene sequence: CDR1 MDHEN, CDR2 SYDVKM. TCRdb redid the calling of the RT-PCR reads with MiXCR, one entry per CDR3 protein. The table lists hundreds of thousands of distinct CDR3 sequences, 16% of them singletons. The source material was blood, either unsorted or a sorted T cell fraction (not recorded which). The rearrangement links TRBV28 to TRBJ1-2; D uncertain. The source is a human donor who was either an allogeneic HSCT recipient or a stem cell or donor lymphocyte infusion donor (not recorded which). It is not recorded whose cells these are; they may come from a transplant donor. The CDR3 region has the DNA TGTGCCAGCAGTCCCCTACCCTCCTATGGCTACACCTTC. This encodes CASSPLPSYGYTF.